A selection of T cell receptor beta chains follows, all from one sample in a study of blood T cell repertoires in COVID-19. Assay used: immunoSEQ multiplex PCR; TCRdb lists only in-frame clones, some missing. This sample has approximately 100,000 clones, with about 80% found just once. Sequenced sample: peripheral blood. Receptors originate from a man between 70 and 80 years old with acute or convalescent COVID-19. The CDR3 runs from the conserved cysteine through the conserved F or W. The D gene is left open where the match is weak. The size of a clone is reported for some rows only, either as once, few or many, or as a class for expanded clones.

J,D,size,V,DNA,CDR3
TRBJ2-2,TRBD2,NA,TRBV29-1,TGCAGCGCGGCCTATAGCGGGAGGAGGGAACGGGAGCTGTTTTTT,CSAAYSGRRERELFF
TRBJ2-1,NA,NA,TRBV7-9,TGTGCCAGCAGGAACACAGGGAACAATGAGCAGTTCTTC,CASRNTGNNEQFF
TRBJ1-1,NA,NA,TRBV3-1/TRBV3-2,TGTGCCAGCAGCCAAGGCAGGGTCTCTGAAGCTTTCTTT,CASSQGRVSEAFF
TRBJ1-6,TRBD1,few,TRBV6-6,TGTGCCAGCAGTTACTCAACAGGGGATTCACCCCTCCACTTT,CASSYSTGDSPLHF
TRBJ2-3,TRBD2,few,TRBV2,TGTGCCAGCAAGCGGGAACTAGCGGGAGGCACCCGAGGTACGCAGTATTTT,CASKRELAGGTRGTQYF
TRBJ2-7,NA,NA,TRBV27,TGTGCCAGCAGATTCCGGACGGAGGTAGGGCACGAGCAGTACTTC,CASRFRTEVGHEQYF
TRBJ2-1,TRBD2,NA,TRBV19,TGTGCCAGTAGAATAGGGGTTACTAGCGGGAGTGTAAATGAGCAGTTCTTC,CASRIGVTSGSVNEQFF
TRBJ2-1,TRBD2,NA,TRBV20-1,TGCAGTGCTAGTGGGAGGGGCGGGTACAATGAGCAGTTCTTC,CSASGRGGYNEQFF
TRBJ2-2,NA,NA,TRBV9,TGTGCCAGCAGCGTAGCTACGGCCGGGGAGCTGTTTTTT,CASSVATAGELFF
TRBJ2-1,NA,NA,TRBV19,TGTGCCAGTAGTATAGGTGACTTCTACAATGAGCAGTTCTTC,CASSIGDFYNEQFF
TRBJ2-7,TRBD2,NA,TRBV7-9,TGTGCCAGCAGCTCGGGGGCGGGAGGGGTCTCCTACGAGCAGTACTTC,CASSSGAGGVSYEQYF
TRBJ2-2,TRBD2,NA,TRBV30,TGTGCCTGGAGTGTAGCGGGGGCGAACACCGGGGAGCTGTTTTTT,CAWSVAGANTGELFF
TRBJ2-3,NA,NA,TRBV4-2,TGTGCCAGCAGCTTGATTCCAGGCACAGATACGCAGTATTTT,CASSLIPGTDTQYF
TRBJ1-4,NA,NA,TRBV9,TGTGCCAGCAGCCGCCCAGGATCCCGAGAAAAACTGTTTTTT,CASSRPGSREKLFF
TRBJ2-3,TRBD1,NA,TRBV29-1,TGCAGCGTAGGAGGTGGGGGTAGGACAGGGGCTGGCACAGATACGCAGTATTTT,CSVGGGGRTGAGTDTQYF
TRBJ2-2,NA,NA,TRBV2,TGTGCCAGCAGTTTCCGGGAAAACACCGGGGAGCTGTTTTTT,CASSFRENTGELFF
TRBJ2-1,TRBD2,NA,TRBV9,TGTGCCAGCAGCTCCCGACTAGCGGGGAGCTCCTACAATGAGCAGTTCTTC,CASSSRLAGSSYNEQFF
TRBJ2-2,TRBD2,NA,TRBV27,TGTGCCAGCAGTTCTAGCGGGAGAAACACCGGGGAGCTGTTTTTT,CASSSSGRNTGELFF
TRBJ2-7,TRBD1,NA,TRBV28,TGTGCCAGCAGTCCGATGAGGGGCCGGGACAGAGAGCAGTACTTC,CASSPMRGRDREQYF
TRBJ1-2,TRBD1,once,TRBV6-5,TGTGCCAGCAGTAATCCAGGGGGTACCTATGGCTACACCTTC,CASSNPGGTYGYTF
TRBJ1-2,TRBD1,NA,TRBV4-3,TGCGCCAGCAGCCAAGATCCCGGGGGAACAGGGGGCGCCGGCTATGGCTACACCTTC,CASSQDPGGTGGAGYGYTF
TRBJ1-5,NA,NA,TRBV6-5,TGTGCCAGCACACCCTACAGCAACGGGGATCAGCCCCAGCATTTT,CASTPYSNGDQPQHF
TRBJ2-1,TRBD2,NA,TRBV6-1,TGTGCCAGCAGTGATTATAGCGGGGGATCAATTGAGCAGTTCTTC,CASSDYSGGSIEQFF
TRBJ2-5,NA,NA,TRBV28,TGTGCCAGCAGTTTTGGGAGGGAGACCCAGTACTTC,CASSFGRETQYF
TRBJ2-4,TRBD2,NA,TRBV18,TGTGCCAGCTCACACAATAGCGGGAAGGCCAAAAACATTCAGTACTTC,CASSHNSGKAKNIQYF
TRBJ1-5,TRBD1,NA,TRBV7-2,TGTGCCAGCAGCTTAGCATCCGGACAGGGATATCAGCCCCAGCATTTT,CASSLASGQGYQPQHF
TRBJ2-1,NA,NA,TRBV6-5,TGTGCCAGCAGTTACTCGAATCGGCGGAACAATGAGCAGTTCTTC,CASSYSNRRNNEQFF
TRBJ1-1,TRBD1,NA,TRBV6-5,TGTGCCAGCGGAGACAGGGGAGGGAACACTGAAGCTTTCTTT,CASGDRGGNTEAFF
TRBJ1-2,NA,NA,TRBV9,TGTGCCAGCAGCCCCAACACAGGGAATGGGGGCTACACCTTC,CASSPNTGNGGYTF
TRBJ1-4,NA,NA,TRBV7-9,TGTGCCAGCAGCGACCGACAGCAGAATGAAAAACTGTTTTTT,CASSDRQQNEKLFF
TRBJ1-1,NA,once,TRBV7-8,TGTGCCAGCAGCTTAGGACAGAACACTGAAGCTTTCTTT,CASSLGQNTEAFF
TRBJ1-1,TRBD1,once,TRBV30,TGTGCCTGGAGTGTACAGGGGGGGAACACTGAAGCTTTCTTT,CAWSVQGGNTEAFF
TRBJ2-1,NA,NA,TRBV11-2,NA,CASALLWGEGNEQLF
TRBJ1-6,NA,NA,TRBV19,TGTGCCAGTAGACCAAGTTCAGGGGCAGGGTCACCCCTCCACTTT,CASRPSSGAGSPLHF
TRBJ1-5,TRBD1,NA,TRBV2,TGTGCCAGCAGTGAAAGGGGGCCCCAGCCCCAGCATTTT,CASSERGPQPQHF
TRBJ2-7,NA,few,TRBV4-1,TGCGCCAGCTACTACGAGCAGTACTTC,CASYYEQYF
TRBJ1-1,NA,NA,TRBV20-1,TGCAGTGCTAGTCGACAGCTTGAGCAAGCTTTCTTT,CSASRQLEQAFF
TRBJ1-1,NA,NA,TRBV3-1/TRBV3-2,TGTGCCAGCAGCCAATTTTTGGGAGCGGGCACTGAAGCTTTCTTT,CASSQFLGAGTEAFF
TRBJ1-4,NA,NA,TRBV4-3,TGCGCCAGCAGCTATTTGAATGAAAAACTGTTTTTT,CASSYLNEKLFF
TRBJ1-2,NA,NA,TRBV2,TGTGCCAGCAGGATCTCGCCCGCGGAAGGCTACACCTTC,CASRISPAEGYTF
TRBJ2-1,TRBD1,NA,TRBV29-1,TGCAGCGTTGAACCGGGACAGGAGAGCTCCTACAATGAGCAGTTCTTC,CSVEPGQESSYNEQFF
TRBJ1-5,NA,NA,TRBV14,TGTGCCAGCAGCCCAGTCAGTCAGCCCCAGCATTTT,CASSPVSQPQHF
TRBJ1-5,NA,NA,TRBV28,TGTGCCAGCAGTTCTAACAGACGAATCAATCAGCCCCAGCATTTT,CASSSNRRINQPQHF
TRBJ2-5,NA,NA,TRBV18,TGTGCCAGCTCCCCCGGAGGAGGGACCCCAAGCGAGACCCAGTACTTC,CASSPGGGTPSETQYF
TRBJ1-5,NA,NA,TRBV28,TGTGCCAGCAGTTTAAGGGGGGGGTTGAGCAATCAGCCCCAGCATTTT,CASSLRGGLSNQPQHF
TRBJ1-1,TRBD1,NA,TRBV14,TGTGCCAGCAGCGAAAGGACAGGGAACACTGAAGCTTTCTTT,CASSERTGNTEAFF
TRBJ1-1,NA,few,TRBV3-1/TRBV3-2,TGTGCCAGCAGACCCCCCCAGAGGGACACTGAAGCTTTCTTT,CASRPPQRDTEAFF
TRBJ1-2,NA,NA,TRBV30,TGTGCCTGCTATCTAAGGGTGGGCGGGGGCTACACCTTC,CACYLRVGGGYTF
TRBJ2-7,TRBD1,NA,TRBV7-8,TGTGCCAGCAGCTTAACAGGGGCCTACGAGCAGTACTTC,CASSLTGAYEQYF
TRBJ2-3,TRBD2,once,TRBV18,TGTGCCAGCTCACCAACTAGCGGGGGGAATTACAATAGCACAGATACGCAGTATTTT,CASSPTSGGNYNSTDTQYF
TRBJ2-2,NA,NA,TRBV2,TGTGCCAGCAGGGAGGACAGCCACACCGGGGAGCTGTTTTTT,CASREDSHTGELFF
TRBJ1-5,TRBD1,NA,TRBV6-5,TGTGCCAGCAGTCTGAGACAGGGGGCAGGTCAGCCCCAGCATTTT,CASSLRQGAGQPQHF
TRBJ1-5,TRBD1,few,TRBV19,TGTGCCAGTAGCGGACAGGGGTTAAGCAATCAGCCCCAGCATTTT,CASSGQGLSNQPQHF
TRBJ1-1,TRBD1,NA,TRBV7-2,TGTGCCAGCAGCTCCGACAGGGGGGTGGGGGCTTTCTTT,CASSSDRGVGAFF
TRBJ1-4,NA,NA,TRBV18,TGTGCCAGCTCACCAATCCCAGCCGCAGGTGAAAAACTGTTTTTT,CASSPIPAAGEKLFF
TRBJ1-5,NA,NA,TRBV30,TGTGCCTGGAGCGAGATTGGCAATCAGCCCCAGCATTTT,CAWSEIGNQPQHF
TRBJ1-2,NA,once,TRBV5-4,TGTGCCAGCAGCTTGGCCCGGCAGGAGGATGGCTACACCTTC,CASSLARQEDGYTF
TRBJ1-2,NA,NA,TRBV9,TGTGCCAGCAGCGCCTCGACAGGAAACTATGGCTACACCTTC,CASSASTGNYGYTF
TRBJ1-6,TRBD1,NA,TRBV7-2,TGTGCCAGCAGCCACGGACAGGGGGCGTTTTCACCCCTCCACTTT,CASSHGQGAFSPLHF
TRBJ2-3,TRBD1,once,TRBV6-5,TGTGCCAGCAATAAGGACAGGGGCAAAGATACGCAGTATTTT,CASNKDRGKDTQYF